Listed here is a single T cell receptor beta chain. Naive-designated CD8 cells lacked CD45RO, were positively enriched for CCR7, and omitted terminally differentiated effector memory CD45RA+ cells. The sample is drawn from a study of shared clonotypes between healthy human individuals. Germline lookup yields CDR1 SEHNR and CDR2 FQNEAQ (reference sequence). The CDR3 has 16 amino acids. Trimming removed 5 bases from V and 3 bases from J; junction bases left unmatched: 9. Libraries were prepared by immunoSEQ multiplex PCR; TCRdb keeps only in-frame clonotypes and omits some of them. The sample has millions of clones, about 95% seen once.

V gene TRBV7-9 combines with J gene TRBJ2-7; 11 nucleotides line up with TRBD1. The receptor was derived from a man in his late teens or twenties in good health. Sequencing was done on a sample of naive CD8+ T cells sorted from blood. In DNA form, the CDR3 reads TGTGCCAGCAGCGGAGAAGGGACAGGGGGTTTCTACGAGCAGTACTTC. Translation: CASSGEGTGGFYEQYF.